A single sample gave rise to the 28 T cell receptor beta chains below, sequenced in a study of blood T cells in healthy people across ages. A sample-barcoded 5' primer and a J-beta primer mix were used in a second PCR of roughly 6 to 12 cycles. A single record per CDR3 protein comes from TCRdb applying MiXCR to the 5' RACE reads. The sample shows 650,000 to 700,000 distinct CDR3 sequences, more than 45% of them seen only once. The sequencing input was blood. These receptor sequences come from an elderly woman in good health.

This clonotype was recorded many times. This chain joins TRBV28 and TRBJ2-7, with D perhaps TRBD2 (5 bases). Germline V gene lookup returns CDR1 MDHEN and CDR2 SYDVKM. V lost 5 bases, J lost 3 bases, and 8 bases lay in between. This CDR3 contains 12 residues. The CDR3 region is CASSQTNYEQYF. CDR3 sequence (DNA): TGTGCCAGCAGTCAGACTAACTACGAGCAGTACTTC.

This clonotype was seen more than once but under ten times. The V and J genes are TRBV2 and TRBJ2-2; D might be TRBD2 (5 bases). The CDR3 spans 14 residues. Looked up from germline, CDR1 is SNHLY and CDR2 is FYNNEI. V was cut by 5 bases and J by 13 bases, with 20 bases left in between. CDR3 bases: TGTGCCAGCAGTCCTGGACTCACGGCAATGGGGCTGTTTTTT. This codes for CASSPGLTAMGLFF.

The chain uses TRBV7-2 and TRBJ1-5, with D maybe TRBD1 (6 bases). Trimming left V 1 base short and J 12 bases short, with 16 bases between. The CDR3 contains 14 residues. Germline assignment: CDR1 SGHTA and CDR2 FQGNSA. For the CDR3, the DNA is TGTGCCAGCAGCTTAGGTCAGGGGTGCGGAGGCCAGCATTTT. It yields the protein CASSLGQGCGGQHF.

This clonotype was recorded once. The V call is TRBV14, the J call TRBJ1-1; D gene unclear. The V gene's germline CDR1 is SGHDN and CDR2 FVKESK. V lost 0 bases to trimming and J lost 5 bases, with 4 bases between them. The CDR3 sequence is 12 residues long. This CDR3 is CASSQDWTEAFF. CDR3 sequence (DNA): TGTGCCAGCAGCCAAGACTGGACTGAAGCTTTCTTT.

This chain links TRBV30 with TRBJ1-1; the D gene is possibly TRBD1 (6 bases). The V gene's germline CDR1 is GTSNPN and CDR2 SVGIG (reference sequence). Trimming removed 2 bases at V and 0 bases at J, with 7 bases between. The CDR3 sequence is 13 residues long. The CDR3: CAWSPGVNTEAFF. DNA of the CDR3: TGTGCCTGGAGTCCAGGGGTGAACACTGAAGCTTTCTTT.

This clonotype appeared a single time. The rearrangement uses TRBV27 and TRBJ2-5; D is perhaps TRBD1 (6 bases). The end of the DNA is better explained by TRBJ2-4, so the J call may be wrong. The germline V gene has CDR1 MNHEY and CDR2 SMNVEV (reference sequence). This CDR3 is built from 13 residues. The CDR3 DNA is TGTGCCAGCAGTCCAGAGGACAGAAACATTCAGTACTTC. Amino acid sequence: CASSPEDRNIQYF.

Only a few counts were recorded for this clonotype. The rearrangement joins TRBV29-1 to TRBJ2-3; the D is unclear. Germline CDR1 SQVTM, CDR2 ANQGSEA. This CDR3 spans 14 amino acids. Trimming left V 4 bases short and J 5 bases short, with 16 bases between. The CDR3 loop reads CSVVGRVDGDTQYF. The CDR3 DNA reads as TGCAGCGTTGTGGGCCGGGTGGATGGAGATACGCAGTATTTT.

This clonotype was found many times. The chain couples TRBV29-1 to TRBJ2-1, with TRBD2 as a possible D gene (6 bases). Trimming left V 7 bases short and J 7 bases short, with 14 bases between. Germline V gene data show CDR1 as SQVTM and CDR2 as ANQGSEA. This CDR3 has 12 residues. CDR3 in amino acids: CSARSSGNEQFF. DNA for the CDR3: TGCAGCGCGAGGAGCAGCGGGAATGAGCAGTTCTTC.

This sequence joins TRBV28 and TRBJ2-3, with D perhaps TRBD1 (5 bases). The germline V gene has CDR1 MDHEN and CDR2 SYDVKM. The CDR3 totals 14 residues. The V and J ends lost 2 bases and 6 bases respectively, with 12 bases between them. CDR3 sequence: CASSLQGPRDTQYF. CDR3 DNA: TGTGCCAGCAGTTTACAGGGTCCCAGGGATACGCAGTATTTT.

Many counts were recorded for this clonotype. The chain couples TRBV19 to TRBJ2-7, with D perhaps TRBD1 (5 bases). Trimming pared 3 bases from V and 2 bases from J, leaving 23 bases between. The germline V gene has CDR1 LNHDA and CDR2 SQIVND (reference sequence). This CDR3 is built from 18 residues. CDR3 DNA: TGTGCCAGTAGTATCCTCCCCCCGCCGGCTACAGGCACCTACGAGCAGTACTTC. Amino acids: CASSILPPPATGTYEQYF.

The sample holds many counts of this clonotype. The chain recombines TRBV5-1 with TRBJ2-7; D is ambiguous. Germline V gene sequence: CDR1 SGHRS, CDR2 YFSETQ. Between the trimmed V and J ends, which lost 4 bases and 3 bases, there was a span of 11 bases. This CDR3 region has 13 residues. CDR3 amino acids: CASSMENDYEQYF. The CDR3 DNA reads as TGCGCCAGCAGCATGGAGAATGACTACGAGCAGTACTTC.

The rearrangement uses TRBV24-1 and TRBJ2-2; the match to TRBD1 covers 10 bases. There are 14 residues in the CDR3. V dropped 9 bases and J dropped 4; count of bases not matched to a gene: 4. Per germline, CDR1 KGHDR and CDR2 SFDVKD. The CDR3 sequence: CATRTGGRTGELFF. The CDR3 nucleotides are TGTGCCACCCGGACAGGGGGACGCACCGGGGAGCTGTTTTTT.

This clonotype was seen ten or more times. This chain links TRBV28 with TRBJ1-5; 10 nucleotides align to TRBD1. The CDR3 is made up of 15 amino acids. CDR1 and CDR2 (germline): MDHEN, SYDVKM. The V and J ends lost 6 bases and 5 bases, in that order; junction bases with no gene match: 7. In nucleotides, the CDR3 is TGTGCCAGCAGGCGGGACAGGGGTTTTTATCAGCCCCAGCATTTT. This gives the protein CASRRDRGFYQPQHF.

Worth noting for this clonotype: A much larger clone differs by one base, so this may be a read error. V gene TRBV7-3 combines with J gene TRBJ2-5; weak D call: TRBD2 (5 bases). The germline V gene has CDR1 SGHTA and CDR2 FQGTGA. Trimming left V 1 base short and J 11 bases short, with 14 bases between. The CDR3 loop spans 13 amino acids. CDR3 protein: CASSLNDYTEQYF. The CDR3 DNA sequence: TGTGCCAGCAGCTTAAACGACTACACTGAGCAGTACTTC.

The rearrangement links TRBV4-3 to TRBJ2-6; 7 positions agree with TRBD1. Germline V gene data show CDR1 as LGHNA and CDR2 as YSLEER. The V segment lost 2 bases and the J segment 2 bases; nucleotides outside the gene matches: 3. This CDR3 region has 16 residues. CDR3 residues: CASSQQGTAGANVLTF. For the CDR3, the DNA is TGCGCCAGCAGCCAACAAGGGACAGCTGGGGCCAACGTCCTGACTTTC.

The chain joins TRBV7-2 to TRBJ2-4; TRBD1 is a possible D gene (7 bases). V lost 7 bases and J 6 bases, leaving 16 bases between the germline ends. This CDR3 has 14 amino acids. Looked up from germline, CDR1 is SGHTA and CDR2 is FQGNSA. In DNA form, the CDR3 reads TGTGCCAGCATACAAGGGGGCGGGGCAAACATTCAGTACTTC. Its translation: CASIQGGGANIQYF.

This chain connects TRBV12-3 or TRBV12-4 to TRBJ1-3; D gene unclear. The CDR3 consists of 13 residues. Trimming pared 9 bases from V and 0 bases from J, leaving 9 bases between. The CDR3 coding sequence is TGTGCCAGTGGGTCTTTCTCTGGAAACACCATATATTTT. This codes for CASGSFSGNTIYF.

This clonotype was counted many times. The chain recombines TRBV7-2 with TRBJ2-7; D not resolved. Deletions cut 1 base from V and 6 bases from J, with 13 bases between. The length of the CDR3 is 14 residues. Germline V gene data show CDR1 as SGHTA and CDR2 as FQGNSA. The CDR3: CASSLVQSPGEQYF. CDR3 sequence (DNA): TGTGCCAGCAGCTTAGTTCAGTCTCCAGGCGAGCAGTACTTC. Using reference TRBV7-2 and TRBJ2-7 for the parts outside the CDR3, the full variable domain is GAGVSQSPSNKVTEKGKDVELRCDPISGHTALYWYRQSLGQGLEFLIYFQGNSAPDKSGLPSDRFSAERTGGSVSTLTIQRTQQEDSAVYLCASSLVQSPGEQYFGPGTRLTVT.

About this clonotype itself: A read error may be the cause here, since a much bigger clone is one base away. The chain couples TRBV20-1 to TRBJ2-1, with 10 nucleotides matching TRBD2. Per the germline V gene, CDR1 is DFQATT and CDR2 is SNEGSKA (reference sequence). The CDR3 loop spans 22 amino acids. V gave up 1 base and J gave up 2 bases; unmatched junction bases: 23. The CDR3 loop reads CSARARAGGPQRGIAAYNEQFF. Here the CDR3 DNA reads TGCAGTGCTAGAGCGCGAGCGGGGGGGCCTCAAAGGGGGATCGCAGCCTACAATGAGCAGTTCTTC.

The CDR3 DNA is TGTGCCAGCAGCAATACACAGTCCTACGGCTACGAGCAGTACTTC. Its protein product is CASSNTQSYGYEQYF. V usage is TRBV28 and J usage is TRBJ2-7; D not resolved. The CDR3 is 15 residues long. The germline V gene encodes CDR1 MDHEN and CDR2 SYDVKM. The germline V and J ends were trimmed by 6 bases and 3 bases, with 18 bases remaining between them.

Concerning this clonotype: A single base separates this from a much larger clone, so it may be a read error. The V call is TRBV5-1, the J call TRBJ1-2; D unresolved. The CDR3 has 15 amino acids. Trimming pared 6 bases from V and 7 bases from J, leaving 22 bases between. Germline V gene lookup returns CDR1 SGHRS and CDR2 YFSETQ. The CDR3 loop is CASTLSLGVSRGYTF. Here the CDR3 DNA reads TGCGCCAGCACCTTATCCCTGGGAGTCTCCCGTGGCTACACCTTC.

The chain employs TRBV29-1 and TRBJ2-3; TRBD2 matches at 7 bases. Germline V gene sequence: CDR1 SQVTM, CDR2 ANQGSEA. This CDR3 has 12 residues. The V gene end was trimmed by 6 bases and the J gene end by 2 bases; junction bases not matched to a gene: 2. For the CDR3, the DNA is TGCAGCGTAGCGGGGTACACAGATACGCAGTATTTT. This encodes CSVAGYTDTQYF.

With respect to this clonotype: A read error may be the cause here, since a much bigger clone is one base away. The J gene is TRBJ2-1, the V gene TRBV7-2; TRBD2 agrees at 8 bases. CDR1 is SGHTA and CDR2 is FQGNSA in the germline V gene. The CDR3 covers 15 residues. The chain's CDR3 is CACSHRLAGYNEQFF. The CDR3 bases are TGTGCCTGCAGTCATAGATTAGCGGGATACAATGAGCAGTTCTTC.

This clonotype was detected only once. Given a much more abundant clone one base away, this may be a read error. The chain couples TRBV7-9 to TRBJ2-3; D might be TRBD2 (6 bases). Germline V lookup: CDR1 SEHNR, CDR2 FQNEAQ (reference sequence). The CDR3 runs to 15 residues. Trimming pared 5 bases from V and 3 bases from J, leaving 15 bases between. CDR3 in DNA: TGTGCCAGCAGCCGGGGACGGGGGATTACAGATACGCAGTATTTT. Its protein product is CASSRGRGITDTQYF.

This rearrangement joins TRBV20-1 to TRBJ1-2, with D unclear. CDR3 size: 13 residues. V lost 3 bases and J 4 bases, leaving 12 bases between the germline ends. Germline V gene data show CDR1 as DFQATT and CDR2 as SNEGSKA (reference sequence). CDR3 coding DNA: TGCAGTGCTAGGGGCGAGGGCGGCTATGGCTACACCTTC. It codes for CSARGEGGYGYTF.

The chain has TRBV12-3 or TRBV12-4 and TRBJ2-1, with TRBD1 as a possible D gene (5 bases). This CDR3 has 14 amino acids. V gave up 6 bases and J gave up 4 bases, with 13 bases separating them. The CDR3 sequence is CASSLDRLYNEQFF. CDR3 in DNA: TGTGCCAGCAGCCTCGACAGATTATACAATGAGCAGTTCTTC.

A remark on this clonotype: This sequence may be a read error, since a much larger clone differs from it by one base. This chain connects TRBV20-1 to TRBJ2-5; 7 bases line up with TRBD2. CDR1 and CDR2 (germline): DFQATT, SNEGSKA (reference sequence). The V segment lost 8 bases and the J segment 11 bases; nucleotides outside the gene matches: 20. The CDR3 contains 14 residues. CDR3 sequence: CSSPAGTIDNEQYF. The CDR3 DNA is TGCAGTTCCCCAGCGGGGACTATCGACAATGAGCAGTACTTC.

This sequence joins TRBV14 and TRBJ1-1; D remains ambiguous. Germline V gene data show CDR1 as SGHDN and CDR2 as FVKESK. V was clipped by 4 bases and J by 1 base, with 7 bases between them. This CDR3 spans 13 amino acids. The CDR3 region is CASSRYGNTEAFF. CDR3 DNA: TGTGCCAGCAGCCGGTACGGGAACACTGAAGCTTTCTTT.